A single sample gave rise to the 6 T cell receptor beta chains below, sequenced in a study of cytomegalovirus exposure and HLA in healthy donors. The study ran its PCR with 60 Vbeta and 13 Jbeta primers. Assay used: immunoSEQ multiplex PCR; TCRdb lists only in-frame clones, some missing. In the table there are roughly 120,000 clones, approximately 81% of which are singletons. The sequenced sample consisted of PBMCs. The origin of the receptors is a man aged 25 to 45 in good health and CMV-seropositive.

This rearrangement joins TRBV11-2 to TRBJ2-1, with 7 bases aligning to TRBD1. From germline, CDR1 is SGHAT and CDR2 FQNNGV. Trimming at V came to 3 bases and at J to 16 bases, leaving 9 bases not matched to a gene. This CDR3 region has 12 residues. The CDR3 loop is CASSFDRDSSFF. The CDR3 nucleotides are TGTGCCAGCAGCTTTGACCGGGACAGCTCTTTCTTC.

The J gene is TRBJ2-2, the V gene TRBV7-2; D possibly corresponds to TRBD1 (8 bases). CDR1 is SGHTA, CDR2 FQGNSA, per germline. The CDR3 runs 15 residues. V was cut by 7 bases and J by 7 bases, with 19 bases left in between. CDR3 loop: CASTQNRGGGGELFF. The CDR3 region has the DNA TGTGCCAGCACCCAAAACAGGGGGGGTGGCGGGGAGCTGTTTTTT.

The CDR3 reads CASSLPGGRSGNTIYF. The CDR3 bases are TGTGCCAGCAGCTTACCAGGGGGCAGATCTGGAAACACCATATATTTT. The V gene is TRBV28, the J gene TRBJ1-3; 8 nucleotides align to TRBD1. CDR1 MDHEN and CDR2 SYDVKM come from the germline V gene. Trimming at V came to 6 bases and at J to 1 base, leaving 8 bases not matched to a gene. The CDR3 spans 16 residues.

This sequence joins TRBV15 and TRBJ1-3; D is undetermined. This CDR3 has 15 residues. Germline lookup yields CDR1 LNHNV and CDR2 YYDKDF (reference sequence). V gave up 6 bases and J gave up 3 bases, with 15 bases separating them. CDR3 loop: CATSTLEGIGNTIYF. CDR3 coding DNA: TGTGCCACCAGTACGTTGGAGGGCATTGGAAACACCATATATTTT. Full variable domain (remainder filled in from reference TRBV15 and TRBJ1-3): DAMVIQNPRYQVTQFGKPVTLSCSQTLNHNVMYWYQQKSSQAPKLLFHYYDKDFNNEADTPDNFQSRRPNTSFCFLDIRSPGLGDTAMYLCATSTLEGIGNTIYFGEGSWLTVV.

The chain has TRBV4-1 and TRBJ1-1, with 8 bases aligning to TRBD1. Looked up from germline, CDR1 is MGHRA and CDR2 is YSYEKL. This CDR3 is 15 amino acids long. The J segment lost 6 bases and the V segment lost 2 bases, leaving 8 bases of the junction unmatched. CDR3 amino acids: CASSQNQGALPEAFF. The CDR3 DNA is TGCGCCAGCAGCCAAAACCAGGGGGCTCTCCCTGAAGCTTTCTTT.

The rearrangement uses TRBV2 and TRBJ2-2; D is unclear. CDR3 length: 13 amino acids. V was shortened by 3 bases and J by 4 bases, with 6 bases between the two germline ends. Germline loops: CDR1 SNHLY, CDR2 FYNNEI. In nucleotides, the CDR3 is TGTGCCAGCAGTGATTCCTCCACCGGGGAGCTGTTTTTT. It codes for CASSDSSTGELFF.